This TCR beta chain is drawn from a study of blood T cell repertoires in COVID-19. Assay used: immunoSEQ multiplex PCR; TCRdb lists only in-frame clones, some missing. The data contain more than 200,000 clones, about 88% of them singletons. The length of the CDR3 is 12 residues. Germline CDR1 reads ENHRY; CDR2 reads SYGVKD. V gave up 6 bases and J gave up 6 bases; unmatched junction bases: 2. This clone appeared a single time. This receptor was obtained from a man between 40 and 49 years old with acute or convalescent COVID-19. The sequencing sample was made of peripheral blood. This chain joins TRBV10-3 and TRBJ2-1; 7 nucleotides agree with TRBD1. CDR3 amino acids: CAISRQGNEQFF. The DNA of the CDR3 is TGTGCCATCAGCAGACAGGGCAATGAGCAGTTCTTC.